This TCR beta chain was sequenced in a study of Ad26.COV2.S vaccination and SARS-CoV-2 variants. Study-wide context: COV1001, an Ad26.COV2.S trial, supplied this vaccine-arm donor. Study-level results: Comparable non-spike TCR breadth was observed in vaccine and placebo recipients.

Germline V CDR1 and CDR2: SEHNR, FQNEAQ (reference sequence). This CDR3 region has 14 residues. V was pared by 5 bases and J by 4 bases, with 4 bases of the junction left unmatched. Comments on this clone: Its cognate antigen is unknown.

Sample treatment: roughly 18 received Ad26.COV2.S at low or high dose, single or two shots; about 5 received placebo; per-sample allocation not given. Collection of samples fell on day 63 after the first vaccine or placebo injection. Cohort 1b enrolled adults aged 18-55 years in Boston. Profiled with immunoSEQ multiplex PCR; TCRdb holds only in-frame clones, not every one. The repertoire holds around 320,000 clones, about 85% seen once, with around 2% in the top ten. The TCR was taken from a person between 18 and 65 years old who received the Ad26.COV2.S COVID-19 vaccine or a placebo. Here the sequenced sample was peripheral blood, taken in a trial of Ad26.COV2.S vaccine versus placebo. V is TRBV7-9 and J is TRBJ2-5; 10 nucleotides agree with TRBD2. In DNA, the CDR3 is TGTGCCAGCAGCCAGAGCGGGGGGGCAGAGACCCAGTACTTC. Amino acids: CASSQSGGAETQYF. The full variable domain, completed using reference TRBV7-9 and TRBJ2-5, is DTGVSQNPRHKITKRGQNVTFRCDPISEHNRLYWYRQTLGQGPEFLTYFQNEAQLEKSRLLSDRFSAERPKGSFSTLEIQRTEQGDSAMYLCASSQSGGAETQYFGPGTRLLVL.